This TCR beta chain was found in a study of CD8+ T cells in alopecia areata. Overall study results and limits: Whereas mice showed it more clearly, TCR sharing across patients was murkier, possibly because of HLA.

This clone turned up a few times. What it recognizes is unknown. Individuals with alopecia areata gave both lesional scalp punch biopsies and peripheral blood for collection. This CDR3 has 15 residues. CDR1 MNHEY and CDR2 SVGAGI come from the germline V gene. V was cut by 5 bases and J by 5 bases, with 18 bases left in between. TCR sequencing used cDNA made by reverse transcription of extracted RNA. Measured with immunoSEQ multiplex PCR; TCRdb has only the in-frame clones, and not every one. This sample has over 110,000 clones, with 40% to 65% found just once. The chain recombines TRBV6-5 with TRBJ1-1; D not certain. The starting material was CD4+ T cells sorted from blood, obtained at week 0. This TCR was sampled from a human donor with alopecia areata. The CDR3 DNA reads TGTGCCAGCAGTCGCCCCGTTGAGATGGGAACTGAAGCTTTCTTT. As protein: CASSRPVEMGTEAFF.